The 15 T cell receptor beta chains in this list originate from one sample, sequenced in a study of ipilimumab plus nivolumab after autologous stem cell transplantation. The assay was immunoSEQ multiplex PCR, and TCRdb's table has in-frame clones only and misses some. The sample consists of 6,300 or so clones, 75% to 90% of them appearing once. The sequencing used PBMCs, collected in a trial of ipilimumab plus nivolumab as post-transplant consolidation. These receptors all come from a female donor with multiple myeloma.

V usage is TRBV15 and J usage is TRBJ2-1; no firm D call. Per the germline V gene, CDR1 is LNHNV and CDR2 is YYDKDF (reference sequence). V was trimmed by 0 bases and J by 0 bases, leaving 18 bases between them. CDR3 length equals 19 residues. The CDR3 loop is CATSRDKGWALPSYNEQFF. The CDR3 DNA reads as TGTGCCACCAGCAGAGATAAGGGATGGGCCCTACCCTCCTACAATGAGCAGTTCTTC.

A note on this clone: No conserved phenylalanine or tryptophan ends this CDR3, so it is likely a read error. The chain recombines TRBV6-5 with TRBJ1-2, with 12 nucleotides matching TRBD1. The CDR3 is 14 amino acids. Germline V gene sequence: CDR1 MNHEY, CDR2 SVGAGI. After removal of 7 bases from V and 6 bases from J, the junction contained 6 bases not matched to a gene. CDR3 residues: CASILGQGANGYTI. The CDR3 region has the DNA TGTGCCAGCATTCTGGGACAGGGGGCTAATGGCTACACCATC.

V and J are TRBV6-6 and TRBJ2-2; TRBD1 agrees at 7 bases. The trim removed 2 bases at V and 6 bases at J, leaving 6 bases unmatched. Germline values: CDR1 MNHNY, CDR2 SVGAGI (reference sequence). The CDR3 has 15 amino acids. The CDR3 sequence is CASSYGDQGAGELFF. The CDR3 region has the DNA TGTGCCAGCAGTTACGGCGATCAGGGGGCCGGGGAGCTGTTTTTT.

This clone appeared a few times. V gene TRBV2 combines with J gene TRBJ1-1; D is ambiguous. CDR1 SNHLY and CDR2 FYNNEI come from the germline V gene. The germline V and J ends were trimmed by 7 bases and 3 bases, with 15 bases remaining between them. The CDR3 spans 14 residues. This chain's CDR3 is CASTLGGRHTEAFF. The CDR3 DNA reads as TGTGCCAGCACACTCGGCGGGCGGCACACTGAAGCTTTCTTT.

This clone came up once. The gene calls are TRBV15 and TRBJ1-5; no reliable D call. The CDR3 runs 15 residues. Per the germline V gene, CDR1 is LNHNV and CDR2 is YYDKDF (reference sequence). V was trimmed by 5 bases and J by 2 bases, leaving 13 bases between them. In nucleotides, the CDR3 is TGTGCCACCAGCCGTGACCCTCAGGGCAATCAGCCCCAGCATTTT. It encodes CATSRDPQGNQPQHF.

The CDR3 sequence is CAWCPAGQMNTEAFF. The CDR3, as DNA: TGTGCCTGGTGTCCCGCCGGACAGATGAACACTGAAGCTTTCTTT. The J gene is TRBJ1-1, the V gene TRBV30, with D tentatively TRBD1 (6 bases). Germline V CDR1 and CDR2: GTSNPN, SVGIG (reference sequence). V dropped 5 bases and J dropped 0 bases, with 16 bases sitting between them. This CDR3 contains 15 residues. Together with reference TRBV30 and TRBJ1-1, the CDR3 gives the full variable domain: SQTIHQWPATLVQPVGSPLSLECTVEGTSNPNLYWYRQAAGRGLQLLFYSVGIGQISSEVPQNLSASRPQDRQFILSSKKLLLSDSGFYLCAWCPAGQMNTEAFFGQGTRLTVV.

This chain uses TRBV27 with TRBJ2-7, with 7 bases aligning to TRBD1. The CDR3 is 16 residues long. V shed 3 bases and J 5 bases; nucleotides not matched to a gene: 13. Germline V gene sequence: CDR1 MNHEY, CDR2 SMNVEV (reference sequence). DNA of the CDR3: TGTGCCAGCAGTTTTAAAGGGACAGACGGTCTCCACGAGCAGTACTTC. Translated: CASSFKGTDGLHEQYF.

The chain uses TRBV5-1 and TRBJ1-4; TRBD1 agrees at 9 bases. CDR1 is SGHRS and CDR2 is YFSETQ in the germline V gene. Trimming at V came to 5 bases and at J to 8 bases, leaving 13 bases not matched to a gene. This CDR3 comprises 16 residues. The CDR3 DNA reads TGCGCCAGCAGTCAAAGCGGACAGGGGCAGCAGGAAAAACTGTTTTTT. This encodes CASSQSGQGQQEKLFF.

This chain uses TRBV28 with TRBJ1-2, with unresolved D. This CDR3 is built from 14 residues. Germline V gene lookup returns CDR1 MDHEN and CDR2 SYDVKM. The V and J ends lost 3 bases and 4 bases respectively, with 12 bases between them. CDR3 amino acids: CASSLRGEVYGYTF. The CDR3 coding sequence is TGTGCCAGCAGTTTGCGAGGAGAGGTCTATGGCTACACCTTC.

The J gene is TRBJ1-5, the V gene TRBV11-1; 7 nucleotides agree with TRBD1. The germline gives CDR1 SGHAT, CDR2 FQDESV (reference sequence). V was clipped by 6 bases and J by 3 bases; unmatched bases: 5. The CDR3 runs 14 residues. The CDR3 DNA follows: TGTGCCAGCAGTCCCGGGACAGCCAATCAGCCCCAGCATTTT. It translates to CASSPGTANQPQHF.

The CDR3 bases are TGTGCCAGCAGTTGGGAGACAGGGGAAGCCTACGAGCAGTACTTC. It encodes CASSWETGEAYEQYF. J is TRBJ2-7 and V is TRBV28, with 8 bases fitting TRBD1. In germline, CDR1 is MDHEN, CDR2 SYDVKM. The CDR3 sequence is 15 residues long. The V segment lost 4 bases and the J segment 2 bases; nucleotides outside the gene matches: 7. Supplemented by reference TRBV28 and TRBJ2-7, the full variable domain reads DVKVTQSSRYLVKRTGEKVFLECVQDMDHENMFWYRQDPGLGLRLIYFSYDVKMKEKGDIPEGYSVSREKKERFSLILESASTNQTSMYLCASSWETGEAYEQYFGPGTRLTVT.

This chain uses TRBV5-1 with TRBJ2-3, with 11 nucleotides matching TRBD2. The trim removed 5 bases at V and 8 bases at J, leaving 7 bases unmatched. The length of the CDR3 is 14 residues. Germline CDR1 and CDR2: SGHRS and YFSETQ. The CDR3 DNA is TGCGCCAGCAGTGTACTAGCGGGAGACTCTACGCAGTATTTT. This translates into CASSVLAGDSTQYF.

This chain links TRBV9 with TRBJ2-3; TRBD1 is a possible D gene (6 bases). Per germline, CDR1 SGDLS and CDR2 YYNGEE. The CDR3 spans 15 residues. V was cut by 0 bases and J by 4 bases, with 12 bases left in between. The CDR3 coding sequence is TGTGCCAGCAGCGTAGGGGCAGGGGCAGCAGATACGCAGTATTTT. This gives the protein CASSVGAGAADTQYF.

V gene TRBV7-8 combines with J gene TRBJ1-1; 7 bases are a match to TRBD1. The CDR3 contains 14 residues. Germline lookup yields CDR1 SGHVS and CDR2 FQNEAQ. The V segment lost 6 bases and the J segment 0 bases; nucleotides outside the gene matches: 4. The CDR3 loop reads CASRQGLVNTEAFF. DNA of the CDR3: TGTGCCAGCAGACAGGGGTTGGTGAACACTGAAGCTTTCTTT.

The CDR3: CASSQDSGGNTEAFF. The CDR3 nucleotides read TGTGCCAGCAGCCAAGATTCGGGGGGAAACACTGAAGCTTTCTTT. The rearrangement links TRBV4-2 to TRBJ1-1, with D possibly matching TRBD1 (5 bases). CDR1 LGHNA and CDR2 YNFKEQ come from the germline V gene. The CDR3 spans 15 residues. The V end was cut by 0 bases, the J end by 2 bases, with 10 bases between.